This TCR beta chain was identified during a study of vaccination effects on CD4 cells after COVID-19. Across the study: Late post-vaccine samples came at days +241, +227 and +161 respectively.

CD4+ T cells were isolated after roughly nine days of culture. Infection with SARS-CoV-2 occurred in the person between March and December 2020, and PCR confirmed it. Participants completed two doses of the BNT162b2 or mRNA-1273 vaccine. Cultures had half their medium replaced with IL-2 medium on days 3 and 7. Clones were read by immunoSEQ multiplex PCR, and TCRdb kept only the in-frame ones, dropping some. The sample includes 40,000 to 55,000 clones, over 65% of them seen just once. Study-wide findings and caveats: In the study, convalescent patients were few, and early post-infection timepoints were absent.

With respect to this clone: As yet, its antigen is unknown.

From germline, CDR1 is SQVTM and CDR2 ANQGSEA. The CDR3 consists of 17 residues. The V segment lost 6 bases and the J segment 7 bases; nucleotides outside the gene matches: 16. The chain has TRBV29-1 and TRBJ2-1; 12 positions agree with TRBD2. This TCR derives from a human donor who had a prior SARS-CoV-2 infection. The material sequenced was CD4+ T cells from PBMCs cultured without peptide, taken after COVID-19 vaccination. The chain's CDR3 is CSVAGLAGRLGSNEQFF. Written as DNA, the CDR3 is TGCAGCGTCGCCGGACTAGCGGGGAGGCTGGGGTCGAATGAGCAGTTCTTC.